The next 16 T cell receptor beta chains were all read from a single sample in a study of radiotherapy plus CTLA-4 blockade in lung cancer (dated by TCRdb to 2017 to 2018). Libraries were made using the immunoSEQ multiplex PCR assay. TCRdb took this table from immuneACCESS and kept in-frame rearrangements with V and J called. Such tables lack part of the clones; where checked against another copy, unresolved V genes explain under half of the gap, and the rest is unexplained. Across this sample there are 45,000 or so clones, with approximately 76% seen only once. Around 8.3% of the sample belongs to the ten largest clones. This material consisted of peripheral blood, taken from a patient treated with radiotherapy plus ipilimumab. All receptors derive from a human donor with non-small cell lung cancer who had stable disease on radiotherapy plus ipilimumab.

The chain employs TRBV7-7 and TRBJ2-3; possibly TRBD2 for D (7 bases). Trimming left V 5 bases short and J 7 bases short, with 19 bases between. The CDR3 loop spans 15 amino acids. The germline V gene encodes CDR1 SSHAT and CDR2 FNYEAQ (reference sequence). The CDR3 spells CASSPSVGGGNTQYF. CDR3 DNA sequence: TGTGCCAGCAGCCCCTCCGTGGGAGGGGGGAATACGCAGTATTTT.

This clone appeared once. The CDR3 protein is CASRGRGETQYF. The CDR3 DNA reads TGTGCCAGCAGGGGTCGAGGGGAGACCCAGTACTTC. The chain has TRBV28 and TRBJ2-5; the D gene is possibly TRBD2 (5 bases). Germline V gives CDR1 MDHEN, CDR2 SYDVKM. The germline V and J ends were trimmed by 6 bases and 5 bases, with 10 bases remaining between them. The CDR3 is 12 amino acids.

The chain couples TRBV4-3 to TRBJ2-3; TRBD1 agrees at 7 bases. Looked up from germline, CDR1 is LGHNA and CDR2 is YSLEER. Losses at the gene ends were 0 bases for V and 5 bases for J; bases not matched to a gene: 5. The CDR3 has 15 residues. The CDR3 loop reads CASSQEGQGEDTQYF. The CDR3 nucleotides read TGCGCCAGCAGCCAAGAAGGGCAGGGGGAAGATACGCAGTATTTT.

CDR3 bases: TGTGCCAGCAGCCTCACGACAGGGTATAATTCACCCCTCCACTTT. This translates into CASSLTTGYNSPLHF. J is TRBJ1-6 and V is TRBV7-2; TRBD1 matches at 7 bases. Germline V lookup: CDR1 SGHTA, CDR2 FQGNSA. This CDR3 is 15 amino acids long. Unmatched junction bases numbered 5, after V lost 5 bases and J lost 4 bases.

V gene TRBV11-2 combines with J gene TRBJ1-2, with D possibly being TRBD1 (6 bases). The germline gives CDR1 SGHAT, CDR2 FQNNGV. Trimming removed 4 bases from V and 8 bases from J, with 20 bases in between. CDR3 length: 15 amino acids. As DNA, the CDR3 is TGTGCCAGCAGCTCCCTGTGGCGGGGGCGACGAGGCTACACCTTC. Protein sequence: CASSSLWRGRRGYTF.

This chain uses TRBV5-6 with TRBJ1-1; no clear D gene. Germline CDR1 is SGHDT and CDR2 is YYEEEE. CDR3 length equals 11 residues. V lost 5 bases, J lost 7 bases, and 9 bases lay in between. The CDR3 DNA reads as TGTGCCAGCAGTAGGACTCTTGAAGCTTTCTTT. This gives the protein CASSRTLEAFF.

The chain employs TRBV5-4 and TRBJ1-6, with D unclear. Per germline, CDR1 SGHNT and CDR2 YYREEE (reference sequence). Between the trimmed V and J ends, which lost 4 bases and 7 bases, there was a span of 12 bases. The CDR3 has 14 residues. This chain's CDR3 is CASSLSRTNSPLHF. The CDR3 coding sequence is TGTGCCAGCAGCCTCAGTAGGACGAATTCACCCCTCCACTTT. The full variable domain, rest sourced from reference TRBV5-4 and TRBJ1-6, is ETGVTQSPTHLIKTRGQQVTLRCSSQSGHNTVSWYQQALGQGPQFIFQYYREEENGRGNFPPRFSGLQFPNYSSELNVNALELDDSALYLCASSLSRTNSPLHFGNGTRLTVT.

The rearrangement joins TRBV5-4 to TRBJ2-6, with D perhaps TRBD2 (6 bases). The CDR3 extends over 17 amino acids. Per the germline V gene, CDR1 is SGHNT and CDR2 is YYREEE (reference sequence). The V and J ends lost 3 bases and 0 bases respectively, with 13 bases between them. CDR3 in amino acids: CASSSRDSSSGANVLTF. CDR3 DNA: TGTGCCAGCAGCTCCCGGGACTCCAGCTCTGGGGCCAACGTCCTGACTTTC.

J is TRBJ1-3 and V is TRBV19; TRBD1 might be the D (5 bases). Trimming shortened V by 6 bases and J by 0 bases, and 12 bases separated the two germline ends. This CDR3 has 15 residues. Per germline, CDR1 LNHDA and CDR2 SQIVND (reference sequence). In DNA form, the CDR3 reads TGTGCCAGTAGGATCGACAGACGCTCTGGAAACACCATATATTTT. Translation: CASRIDRRSGNTIYF.

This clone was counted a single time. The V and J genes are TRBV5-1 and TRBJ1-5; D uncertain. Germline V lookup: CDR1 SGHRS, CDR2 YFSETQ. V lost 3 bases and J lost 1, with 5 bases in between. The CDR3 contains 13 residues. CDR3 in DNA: TGCGCCAGCAGCTCGGGGAGCAATCAGCCCCAGCATTTT. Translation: CASSSGSNQPQHF.

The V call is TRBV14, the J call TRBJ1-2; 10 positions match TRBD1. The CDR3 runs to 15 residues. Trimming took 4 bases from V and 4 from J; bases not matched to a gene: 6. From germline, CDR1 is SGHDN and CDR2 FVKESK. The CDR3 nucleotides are TGTGCCAGCAGCCTGGGACAGGGGAGTATCTATGGCTACACCTTC. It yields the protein CASSLGQGSIYGYTF.

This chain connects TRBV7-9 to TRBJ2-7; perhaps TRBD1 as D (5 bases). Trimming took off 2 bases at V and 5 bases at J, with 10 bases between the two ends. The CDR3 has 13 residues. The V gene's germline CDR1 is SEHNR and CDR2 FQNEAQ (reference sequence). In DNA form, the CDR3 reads TGTGCCAGCAGCTTACAGGGTCCGAACGAGCAGTACGTC. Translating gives CASSLQGPNEQYV.

In DNA form, the CDR3 reads TGTGCCAGCAGTTACGGGGGAAATCAGCCCCAGCATTTT. Protein product: CASSYGGNQPQHF. The genes are TRBV27 and TRBJ1-5; maybe TRBD1 (5 bases). Deletions cut 4 bases from V and 4 bases from J, with 8 bases between. CDR3 size: 13 residues. The germline V gene encodes CDR1 MNHEY and CDR2 SMNVEV (reference sequence).

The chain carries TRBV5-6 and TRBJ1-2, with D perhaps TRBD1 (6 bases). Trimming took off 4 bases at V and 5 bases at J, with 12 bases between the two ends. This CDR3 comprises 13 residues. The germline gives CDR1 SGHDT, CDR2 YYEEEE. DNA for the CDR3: TGTGCCAGCAGCCCAGGGGTAACGTATGGCTACACCTTC. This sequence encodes CASSPGVTYGYTF.

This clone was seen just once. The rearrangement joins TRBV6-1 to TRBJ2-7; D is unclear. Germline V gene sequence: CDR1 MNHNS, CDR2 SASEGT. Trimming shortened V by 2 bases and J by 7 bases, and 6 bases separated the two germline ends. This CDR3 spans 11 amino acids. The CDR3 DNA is TGTGCCAGCAGTGAACTAGGGGAGCAGTACGTC. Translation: CASSELGEQYV.

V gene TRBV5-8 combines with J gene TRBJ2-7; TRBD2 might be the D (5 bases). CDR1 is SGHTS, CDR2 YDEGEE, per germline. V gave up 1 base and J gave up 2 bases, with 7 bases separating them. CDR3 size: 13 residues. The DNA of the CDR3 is TGTGCCAGCAGCTTGCCCGGGACCTACGAGCAGTACTTC. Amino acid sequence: CASSLPGTYEQYF.